The 14 T cell receptor beta chains below were found in one sample sequenced in a study of cytomegalovirus exposure and HLA in healthy donors. 60 Vbeta and 13 Jbeta primers were used in PCR. Sequenced by immunoSEQ multiplex PCR; TCRdb stores in-frame clones only, minus some. The table has 45,000 to 65,000 clones, roughly 85% seen once. Sequences were obtained from PBMCs. Every receptor here comes from a man aged 30 to 39 in good health and CMV-seronegative.

V is TRBV7-2 and J is TRBJ1-2; 10 positions match TRBD1. The CDR3 sequence is 16 residues long. The germline V gene encodes CDR1 SGHTA and CDR2 FQGNSA. With V trimmed by 5 bases and J by 5 bases, 11 bases remained unmatched. The CDR3 sequence is CASSPRTGGIMYGYTF. In DNA, the CDR3 is TGTGCCAGCAGCCCGAGGACAGGGGGAATTATGTATGGCTACACCTTC.

This clone was counted a few times. The chain is built from TRBV7-9 and TRBJ2-5; a weak D match, TRBD2 (6 bases). The CDR3 sequence is 16 residues long. Trimming removed 1 base at V and 4 bases at J, with 16 bases between. The V gene's germline CDR1 is SEHNR and CDR2 FQNEAQ (reference sequence). As DNA, the CDR3 is TGTGCCAGCAGCTTAGGAAGCGGACTATTCCTAGAGACCCAGTACTTC. Its translation: CASSLGSGLFLETQYF.

The sample holds one count of this clone. The chain combines TRBV6-5 with TRBJ1-1; maybe TRBD1 (5 bases). The germline V gene encodes CDR1 MNHEY and CDR2 SVGAGI. The CDR3 is 16 amino acids. Deletions cut 0 bases from V and 1 base from J, with 12 bases between. In DNA, the CDR3 is TGTGCCAGCAGTTACTCCTTCGTGGGGGGGAACACTGAAGCTTTCTTT. This sequence encodes CASSYSFVGGNTEAFF.

The chain has TRBV7-6 and TRBJ2-2, with D perhaps matching TRBD2 (6 bases). Trimming took off 6 bases at V and 5 bases at J, with 13 bases between the two ends. Germline-derived CDR1 and CDR2 are SGHVS and FNYEAQ. This CDR3 is built from 14 residues. CDR3 residues: CASRRDGGTGELFF. CDR3 DNA: TGTGCCAGCAGAAGGGACGGGGGAACCGGGGAGCTGTTTTTT.

The chain has TRBV13 and TRBJ1-2; 7 positions match TRBD1. Germline-derived CDR1 and CDR2 are PRHDT and FYEKMQ (reference sequence). The ends lost 0 bases at V and 6 bases at J; junction bases unmatched: 13. The CDR3 runs to 17 residues. For the CDR3, the DNA is TGTGCCAGCAGCTTAGGCCGGGGACAGCCGTCGTTTGATGGCTACACCTTC. It specifies CASSLGRGQPSFDGYTF.

V and J are TRBV5-4 and TRBJ2-7; 9 bases line up with TRBD1. The CDR3 is 17 amino acids. The germline V gene has CDR1 SGHNT and CDR2 YYREEE (reference sequence). Trimming at V came to 4 bases and at J to 0 bases, leaving 11 bases not matched to a gene. The CDR3 sequence is CASSRWTGDRSSYEQYF. In nucleotides, the CDR3 is TGTGCCAGCAGCCGGTGGACAGGGGACAGGAGCTCCTACGAGCAGTACTTC.

The chain carries TRBV28 and TRBJ1-6; D perhaps matches TRBD1 (6 bases). V lost 2 bases and J lost 7, with 12 bases in between. The CDR3 extends over 15 amino acids. Germline CDR1 and CDR2: MDHEN and SYDVKM. The CDR3 nucleotides read TGTGCCAGCAGTTTAGCGGGGGCAGGGAATTCACCCCTCCACTTT. Translation gives CASSLAGAGNSPLHF.

This chain uses TRBV29-1 with TRBJ2-1; 7 positions match TRBD1. Germline V gives CDR1 SQVTM, CDR2 ANQGSEA. The CDR3 extends over 15 amino acids. After removal of 5 bases from V and 0 bases from J, the junction contained 7 bases not matched to a gene. In DNA, the CDR3 is TGCAGCGTTTCTAGAGGGGGCCGCTCCTACAATGAGCAGTTCTTC. This encodes CSVSRGGRSYNEQFF.

V and J are TRBV5-3 and TRBJ2-3; 8 bases map to TRBD1. TRBV5-3 is an ORF for which the function is uncertain. The CDR3 spans 20 residues. V lost 4 bases to trimming and J lost 1 base; unmatched junction nucleotides: 20. CDR3 coding DNA: TGTGCCAGAAGCCTTAGCCGTGGACAGGGCTTGAGGTATGGCACAGATACGCAGTATTTT. Translation gives CARSLSRGQGLRYGTDTQYF.

This chain joins TRBV7-9 and TRBJ2-7, with TRBD2 matching 9 bases. CDR3 length: 16 amino acids. The V gene end was trimmed by 5 bases and the J gene end by 2 bases; junction bases not matched to a gene: 10. Germline CDR1 and CDR2: SEHNR and FQNEAQ (reference sequence). The chain's CDR3 is CASSLGLLAGTYEQYF. The CDR3 DNA sequence: TGTGCCAGCAGCCTTGGACTGCTAGCGGGAACCTACGAGCAGTACTTC.

The J gene is TRBJ2-2, the V gene TRBV11-2, with 10 bases fitting TRBD2. The length of the CDR3 is 16 residues. From germline, CDR1 is SGHAT and CDR2 FQNNGV. The junction had 5 bases not matched to a gene; V was cut back by 1 base and J by 6 bases. Here the CDR3 reads CASSLAASGRSGELFF. CDR3 nucleotides: TGTGCCAGCAGCTTAGCTGCTAGCGGGAGATCCGGGGAGCTGTTTTTT.

In DNA form, the CDR3 reads TGCGCCAGCAGCTTGGGCAGGGGAGTTTTGAGATGGCCTGGGGCCAACGTCCTGACTTTC. This gives the protein CASSLGRGVLRWPGANVLTF. The chain uses TRBV5-1 and TRBJ2-6, with a tentative D call TRBD1 (6 bases). Trimming left V 0 bases short and J 2 bases short, with 21 bases between. The germline V gene has CDR1 SGHRS and CDR2 YFSETQ. The CDR3 spans 20 residues.

CDR3: CASSLPGNSYEQYF. The CDR3 DNA sequence: TGTGCCAGCTCACTACCCGGGAACTCCTACGAGCAGTACTTC. This chain joins TRBV18 and TRBJ2-7, with a possible D match to TRBD2 (5 bases). This CDR3 contains 14 residues. Trimming took 4 bases from V and 0 from J, leaving 10 bases between them. Germline lookup yields CDR1 KGHSH and CDR2 LQKENI.

This clone has a handful of counts. The CDR3 DNA reads as TGTGCCAGCAGTTACCGGGACAGGGGAGGACACGAGCAGTACTTC. Amino acids: CASSYRDRGGHEQYF. The chain is built from TRBV6-5 and TRBJ2-5; 10 bases agree with TRBD1. The J call may be in error: the DNA end matches TRBJ2-7 better. CDR3 length: 15 residues. Germline CDR1 and CDR2: MNHEY and SVGAGI.